This entry lists 18 T cell receptor beta chains sequenced from one sample in a study of OX40 agonist ivuxolimab in advanced cancers. Libraries were constructed by the immunoSEQ multiplex PCR assay. The table comes from immuneACCESS by way of TCRdb, which keeps in-frame sequences with V and J called. Part of the clones is missing from these tables; in studies checked, under half for an unresolved V gene and the rest for unknown reasons. This sample has over 25,000 clones in its table, and about four fifths of those were observed once. The ten top clones hold 12% to 15% of the sample. Sequencing used CD4+ or CD8+ T cells sorted from blood, obtained in a trial of the OX40 agonist ivuxolimab. Receptors originate from an adult with an advanced solid tumor such as melanoma, head and neck, liver or kidney cancer.

There are a few counts of this clone. The chain combines TRBV19 with TRBJ1-2; 11 positions match TRBD1. V trimming: 3 bases; J trimming: 3 bases; junction bases outside the gene matches: 9. This CDR3 is 17 amino acids long. Germline-derived CDR1 and CDR2 are LNHDA and SQIVND (reference sequence). CDR3 nucleotide sequence: TGTGCCAGTAGTATGGAAGGACAGGGGGCCACCTACTATGGCTACACCTTC. Residues: CASSMEGQGATYYGYTF.

The chain carries TRBV6-1 and TRBJ2-7, with no clear D. Germline V CDR1 and CDR2: MNHNS, SASEGT. V lost 5 bases and J 2 bases, leaving 4 bases between the germline ends. The CDR3 sequence is 11 residues long. The CDR3 bases are TGTGCCAGCAGTTACACCTACGAGCAGTACTTC. Translated, it gives CASSYTYEQYF.

As for this clone: This may come from a read error, since a much larger clone is one base off. The rearrangement links TRBV7-7 to TRBJ1-2, with 12 nucleotides matching TRBD1. Germline CDR1 and CDR2: SSHAT and FNYEAQ (reference sequence). CDR3 length equals 13 residues. The CDR3 spells CASMGQGAYDYTF. CDR3 nucleotides: TGTGCTAGCATGGGACAGGGGGCCTATGACTACACCTTC.

This clone came up once. V is TRBV6-5 and J is TRBJ1-3; D is uncertain. V was cut by 0 bases and J by 0 bases, with 6 bases left in between. There are 15 residues in the CDR3. The germline CDR1 and CDR2 sequences are MNHEY and SVGAGI. The CDR3 sequence: CASSYSIGSGNTIYF. As DNA, the CDR3 is TGTGCCAGCAGTTACTCGATCGGCTCTGGAAACACCATATATTTT.

The CDR3: CASSPGRFNQPQHF. CDR3 sequence (DNA): TGTGCCAGCTCCCCGGGGCGGTTCAATCAGCCCCAGCATTTT. The chain has TRBV11-3 and TRBJ1-5, with a possible D match to TRBD1 (5 bases). The CDR3 covers 14 residues. Trimming took 8 bases from V and 3 from J, leaving 14 bases between them. CDR1 and CDR2 from the germline V gene are SGHNT and YENEEA.

The CDR3 DNA is TGTGCCAGCAGTGAATCCGGGGGGGGCTACAATGAGCAGTTCTTC. As protein: CASSESGGGYNEQFF. The chain joins TRBV6-1 to TRBJ2-1, with 8 bases that match TRBD2. Germline V CDR1 and CDR2: MNHNS, SASEGT. This CDR3 comprises 15 residues. J was trimmed by 3 bases and V by 2 bases; bases with no gene match: 3.

This clone has only a few counts. This sequence joins TRBV27 and TRBJ2-3; D may be TRBD1 (5 bases). Germline V gene sequence: CDR1 MNHEY, CDR2 SMNVEV (reference sequence). V was shortened by 5 bases and J by 0 bases, with 15 bases between the two germline ends. This CDR3 has 16 residues. The CDR3 nucleotides are TGTGCCAGCAGTGAGACAGCTCACCCTAGCACAGATACGCAGTATTTT. Translation gives CASSETAHPSTDTQYF.

The chain recombines TRBV11-2 with TRBJ2-1, with TRBD2 matching 12 bases. The germline V gene has CDR1 SGHAT and CDR2 FQNNGV. V shed 0 bases, J shed 8 bases, and the junction held 5 bases outside the gene matches. The CDR3 sequence is 16 residues long. The CDR3 here is CASSLESPSGGDEQFF. CDR3 nucleotides: TGTGCCAGCAGCTTAGAAAGTCCTAGCGGGGGGGATGAGCAGTTCTTC.

The chain joins TRBV6-1 to TRBJ2-3; 11 positions agree with TRBD2. J gave up 6 bases and V 2 bases, and 13 bases lay outside the gene matches. The CDR3 length is 18 residues. Germline V gene data show CDR1 as MNHNS and CDR2 as SASEGT. CDR3 DNA sequence: TGTGCCAGCAGTGAACGCCCCAATAGCGGGGGGGCGCCCGATACGCAGTATTTT. This translates into CASSERPNSGGAPDTQYF.

The V call is TRBV10-3, the J call TRBJ1-5; D not certain. CDR1 is ENHRY, CDR2 SYGVKD, per germline. V shed 6 bases and J shed 1 base, with 13 bases lying between them. This CDR3 region has 15 residues. Written as DNA, the CDR3 is TGTGCCATCAGCGAAGATAACCCGAGCAATCAGCCCCAGCATTTT. This gives the protein CAISEDNPSNQPQHF.

The table lists this clone with a count of one. This chain connects TRBV7-8 to TRBJ2-7; D is unclear. This CDR3 is built from 12 residues. Trimming left V 2 bases short and J 2 bases short, with 4 bases between. CDR1 is SGHVS and CDR2 is FQNEAQ in the germline V gene. CDR3 amino acids: CASSLSAYEQYF. For the CDR3, the DNA is TGTGCCAGCAGCTTATCAGCCTACGAGCAGTACTTC.

The rearrangement links TRBV7-9 to TRBJ2-1; 9 bases match TRBD2. V lost 5 bases and J lost 7; bases outside the gene matches: 3. Looked up from germline, CDR1 is SEHNR and CDR2 is FQNEAQ (reference sequence). The CDR3 runs 13 residues. The CDR3 loop is CASSGSGGNEQFF. CDR3 coding DNA: TGTGCCAGCAGCGGAAGCGGGGGGAATGAGCAGTTCTTC.

The gene calls are TRBV18 and TRBJ1-3; 8 positions agree with TRBD1. The length of the CDR3 is 16 residues. V was pared by 3 bases and J by 4 bases, with 8 bases of the junction left unmatched. Germline V gene data show CDR1 as KGHSH and CDR2 as LQKENI. CDR3 in amino acids: CASSPTRDRPGNTIYF. CDR3 bases: TGTGCCAGCTCACCGACCCGGGACAGGCCCGGAAACACCATATATTTT.

Only a few counts were recorded for this clone. The rearrangement uses TRBV11-2 and TRBJ2-5, with TRBD2 identical over 12 bases. There are 16 residues in the CDR3. Per germline, CDR1 SGHAT and CDR2 FQNNGV. J lost 6 bases, V lost 3 bases, and 8 bases had no gene match. The CDR3 nucleotides are TGTGCCAGCAGCTTTCCCCTAGCGGGGGGGCAAAAGACCCAGTACTTC. Protein: CASSFPLAGGQKTQYF.

V usage is TRBV9 and J usage is TRBJ2-7; 10 bases line up with TRBD1. Germline assignment: CDR1 SGDLS and CDR2 YYNGEE. V shed 3 bases, J shed 4 bases, and the junction held 7 bases outside the gene matches. The CDR3 extends over 15 amino acids. CDR3 sequence: CASSAAGTGEYEQYF. In DNA, the CDR3 is TGTGCCAGCAGCGCCGCCGGGACAGGGGAATACGAGCAGTACTTC.

V gene TRBV11-1 combines with J gene TRBJ2-7, with 13 positions matching TRBD2. Germline CDR1 is SGHAT and CDR2 is FQDESV (reference sequence). Trimming took 2 bases from V and 3 from J; bases not matched to a gene: 7. The CDR3 contains 17 residues. This CDR3 reads CASSLTAGLAGVYEQYF. The CDR3 nucleotides read TGTGCCAGCAGCTTAACCGCCGGACTAGCGGGGGTCTACGAGCAGTACTTC.

The chain employs TRBV6-1 and TRBJ1-5, with D perhaps TRBD1 (6 bases). There are 14 residues in the CDR3. Trimming cost V 5 bases and J 2 bases, with 10 bases left between them. Per the germline V gene, CDR1 is MNHNS and CDR2 is SASEGT. CDR3 nucleotides: TGTGCCAGCAGTCCACCAGGGGGCAATCAGCCCCAGCATTTT. Its translation is CASSPPGGNQPQHF.

This clone is medium-sized (0.01 to 0.1%) by share. The chain couples TRBV6-5 to TRBJ1-2, with TRBD1 as a possible D gene (5 bases). Germline loops: CDR1 MNHEY, CDR2 SVGAGI. Between the trimmed V and J ends, which lost 0 bases and 3 bases, there was a span of 11 bases. This CDR3 is 15 amino acids long. CDR3 in DNA: TGTGCCAGCAGTTACTCGGGTGAGGGGTACTATGGCTACACCTTC. Translating gives CASSYSGEGYYGYTF.